This T cell receptor (beta chain) appears in the sequencing data of a study of blood T cells in healthy people across ages. Study conclusions and caveats: Diversity figures based on one million T cells were deemed too low. Naive T cell percentage and TCR beta diversity correlated strongly. While age rose, TCR beta diversity per million T cells dropped in a roughly linear way.

This clonotype showed up just a few times. The target antigen is unknown. V lost 6 bases, J lost 6 bases, and 11 bases stayed unmatched. This CDR3 comprises 17 residues. The extraction recovered at least 5.5 micrograms of total RNA per sample. Using a J-beta primer mix together with a sample-barcoded 5' primer, a second PCR was run for roughly 6 to 11 cycles. One entry per CDR3 protein, called by TCRdb with MiXCR from the 5' RACE reads. The table includes about a million distinct CDR3 sequences, about 48% detected once. This chain joins TRBV12-3 or TRBV12-4 and TRBJ1-6; 10 positions agree with TRBD1. The sequence derives from a man younger than 45 in good health. The sample was blood. The CDR3 protein is CASRGQGRGLTNSPLHF. The CDR3 DNA reads as TGTGCCAGCAGGGGACAGGGGCGGGGGTTAACTAATTCACCCCTCCACTTT.